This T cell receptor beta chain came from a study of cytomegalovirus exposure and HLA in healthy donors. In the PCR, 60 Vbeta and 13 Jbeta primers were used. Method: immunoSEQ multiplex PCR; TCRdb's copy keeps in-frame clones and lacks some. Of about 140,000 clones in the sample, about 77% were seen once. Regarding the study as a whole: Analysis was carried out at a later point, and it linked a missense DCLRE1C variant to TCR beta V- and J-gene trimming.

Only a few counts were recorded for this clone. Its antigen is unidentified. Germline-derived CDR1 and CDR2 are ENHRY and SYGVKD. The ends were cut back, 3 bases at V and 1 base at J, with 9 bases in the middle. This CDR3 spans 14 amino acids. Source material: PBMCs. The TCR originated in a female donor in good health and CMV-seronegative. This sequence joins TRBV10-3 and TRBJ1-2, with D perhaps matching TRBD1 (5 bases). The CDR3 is CAISEGRGNYGYTF. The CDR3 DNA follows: TGTGCCATCAGTGAAGGAAGGGGTAACTATGGCTACACCTTC.